This T cell receptor (beta chain) was captured in a study of Ad26.COV2.S vaccination and SARS-CoV-2 variants. The treatment: roughly 20 received Ad26.COV2.S at low or high dose, single or two shots; about five received placebo; per-sample allocation not given. Sample collection was performed on day 63 after the first vaccine or placebo injection. Overall study results and limits: From the TCR breadth and depth analyses, total T cell responses may have been underestimated.

The CDR3 totals 15 residues. With 3 bases removed from V and 5 bases from J, the gap between germline ends came to 16 bases. Per germline, CDR1 PRHDT and CDR2 FYEKMQ (reference sequence). Profiling relied on immunoSEQ multiplex PCR, and the TCRdb table lists in-frame clones only, not all of them. Here the sample spans 400,000 to 450,000 clones, 90% being singletons. About this clone: Its antigen remains unknown.

Sequences were derived from peripheral blood, sampled in a trial of Ad26.COV2.S vaccine versus placebo. This receptor was taken from a person between 18 and 59 years old who received the Ad26.COV2.S COVID-19 vaccine or a placebo. The V call is TRBV13, the J call TRBJ1-2; D not certain. In DNA, the CDR3 is TGTGCCAGCAGCTTGCCGACCGAACGTTCGTATGGCTACACCTTC. As protein: CASSLPTERSYGYTF.